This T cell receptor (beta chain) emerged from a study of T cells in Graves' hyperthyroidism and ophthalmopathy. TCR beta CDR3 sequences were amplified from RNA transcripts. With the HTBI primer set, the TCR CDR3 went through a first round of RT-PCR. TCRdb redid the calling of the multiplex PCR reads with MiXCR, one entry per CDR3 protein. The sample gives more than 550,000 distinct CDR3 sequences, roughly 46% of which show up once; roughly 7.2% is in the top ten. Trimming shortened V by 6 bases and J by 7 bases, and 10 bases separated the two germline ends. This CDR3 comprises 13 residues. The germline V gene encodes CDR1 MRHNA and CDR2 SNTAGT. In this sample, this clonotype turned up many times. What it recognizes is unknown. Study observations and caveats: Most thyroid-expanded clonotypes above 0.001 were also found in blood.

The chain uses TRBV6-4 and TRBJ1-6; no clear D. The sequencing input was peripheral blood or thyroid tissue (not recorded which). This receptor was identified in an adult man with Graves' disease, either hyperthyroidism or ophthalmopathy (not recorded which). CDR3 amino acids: CASSPQSNSPLHF. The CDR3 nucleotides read TGTGCCAGCAGCCCCCAGTCAAATTCACCCCTCCACTTT.